This T cell receptor (beta chain) was recovered during a study of CD8+CD57+ T cells in acquired aplastic anemia. Study-wide context: Quantities of DNA derived from sorted CD4+ and CD8+ cells averaged around 3.2 ug.

Study-wide points: The number of CD8+ CDR3 sequences shared by patients and controls was twenty-nine.

After removal of 7 bases from V and 6 bases from J, the junction contained 9 bases not matched to a gene. Germline V CDR1 and CDR2: LNHNV, YYDKDF (reference sequence). The CDR3 has 15 residues. A word on this clonotype: What it binds is unknown.

The study profiled TCR beta VDJ and CDR3 using genomic DNA as template. TCRdb independently ran MiXCR on the reads; one entry per CDR3 protein. This table holds over 150,000 distinct CDR3 sequences, roughly 63% found once. CD8+CD57+ cell expansion had been shown by flow cytometry in patients chosen for sequencing. Input material: sorted CD4+, CD8+, or CD8+CD57+ T cells (not recorded which) from PBMCs. The rearrangement uses TRBV15 and TRBJ2-1; the match to TRBD2 covers 10 bases. This sequence was found in a human donor with aplastic anemia. In DNA form, the CDR3 reads TGTGCCACCATGATTAGCGGGAGGCCAATCAATGAGCAGTTCTTC. Its protein product is CATMISGRPINEQFF.